This T cell receptor beta chain was captured by sequencing in a study of regulatory T cells in long-lasting Graves disease. To make TCR beta libraries, researchers used iRepertoire HTBI primers and Arm-PCR of CDR3 regions. MiXCR was run by TCRdb on the multiplex PCR reads, yielding one entry per CDR3 protein. The table includes over 200,000 distinct CDR3 sequences, approximately 16% detected once. Time point of the sample: newly diagnosed GD, antithyroid drugs for less than 3 months. With RNA extracted from PBMCs as input, the TCR library was made. Notes on this clonotype: Its antigen is currently unknown.

There are 14 residues in the CDR3. The V and J ends lost 2 bases and 5 bases respectively, with 7 bases between them. CDR1 SGHVS and CDR2 FQNEAQ come from the germline V gene. Whole-study results and caveats: It was peripheral blood alone, not thyroid tissue, that was studied.

This TCR derives from a female donor with Graves disease. The material was peripheral blood mononuclear cells (PBMCs), obtained at new diagnosis, from a patient treated with antithyroid drugs. J is TRBJ1-6 and V is TRBV7-8; no clear D. The CDR3: CASSLLLNNSPLHF. DNA for the CDR3: TGTGCCAGCAGCTTACTGCTTAATAATTCACCCCTCCACTTT.